This T cell receptor beta chain was identified during a study of T cell repertoires in cytomegalovirus infection. Study background: Newly reported HLA-C-restricted and thoroughly characterized HLA-B-restricted CMV epitopes were employed.

TCRdb recomputed calls from the reads with MiXCR, one row per CDR3 protein. This sample has 50,000 to 55,000 distinct CDR3 sequences; roughly 20% occur once, and the top ten carry 26%. Study-wide points: Dominating the ex vivo response were TCR beta clonotypes that were CMV-specific and HLA-C-restricted.

The V end was cut by 4 bases, the J end by 10 bases, with 17 bases between. This CDR3 spans 15 amino acids. CDR1 is SEHNR and CDR2 is FQNEAQ in the germline V gene (reference sequence). Concerning this clonotype: Its antigen is as yet unknown.

This receptor was obtained from a human donor in good health (CMV status not recorded). Some clones in this sample may be carry-over from other donors' samples. Sequencing was performed on CD8+ T cells from cultured PBMCs, taken from culture after CMV antigen stimulation. The chain combines TRBV7-9 with TRBJ1-6, with D tentatively TRBD1 (6 bases). CDR3 residues: CASSSPGGPRSPLHF. CDR3 DNA sequence: TGTGCCAGCAGCTCTCCCGGGGGGCCTAGATCACCCCTCCACTTT.